The T cell receptor beta chain described here comes from a study of HIV-infected patients and healthy controls. In the study overall: By the second bleed, viral load was undetectable in about 65% of the 16 patients. Study-level results: Mean usage of eight alpha and eight beta V genes differed significantly in HIV-infected patients versus controls.

Concerning this clonotype itself: The antigen remains undetermined.

Germline V gene data show CDR1 as SGDLS and CDR2 as YYNGEE. The CDR3 is made up of 17 amino acids. Between the trimmed V and J ends, which lost 4 bases and 2 bases, there was a span of 16 bases. Antiretroviral therapy had run roughly three months, about 14 weeks, before follow-up blood collection. Whole blood was used without fractionation, so all unsorted peripheral T cells were included. Reverse transcription used about 500 ng RNA and constant-region primers for alpha and beta. Separate chain-specific third strand synthesis with multiplexing indices produced the alpha and beta libraries. MiXCR was run by TCRdb on the 5' RACE reads, yielding one entry per CDR3 protein. Among thousands of distinct CDR3 sequences listed, around 5.5% were seen once.

This TCR came from an adult with HIV infection. The input for sequencing was blood, taken during antiretroviral therapy. V usage is TRBV9 and J usage is TRBJ2-6, with a possible D match to TRBD2 (5 bases). DNA for the CDR3: TGTGCCAGCAGCACCGGGGTCGACCTTACTGGGGCCAACGTCCTGACTTTC. Translating gives CASSTGVDLTGANVLTF.